The T cell receptor beta chain under discussion was sequenced for a study of EBV T-cell therapy then PD-1 blockade in nasopharyngeal carcinoma. The germline V gene encodes CDR1 PRHDT and CDR2 FYEKMQ (reference sequence). The CDR3 length is 12 residues. The V and J ends lost 5 bases and 8 bases, in that order; junction bases with no gene match: 4. On this clone: The antigen is not known.

TCRdb's table, derived via immunoSEQ multiplex PCR, lists solely in-frame clones and lacks some. The sample carries 20,000 to 25,000 clones, over 70% recorded once. Treatment given: AdE1-LMPpoly-expanded autologous EBV-specific T-cell therapy followed by anti-PD-1 nivolumab. The source was CD8+ T cells from blood, collected at approximately day 61 from a patient whose treatment included autologous EBV-specific T cells and nivolumab. This receptor was identified in a man aged 35-49 years with nasopharyngeal carcinoma. This rearrangement joins TRBV13 to TRBJ1-2; 8 nucleotides line up with TRBD1. The CDR3 nucleotides read TGTGCCAGCAGCAGTCAGGGGGCGGGCTACACCTTC. It codes for CASSSQGAGYTF.